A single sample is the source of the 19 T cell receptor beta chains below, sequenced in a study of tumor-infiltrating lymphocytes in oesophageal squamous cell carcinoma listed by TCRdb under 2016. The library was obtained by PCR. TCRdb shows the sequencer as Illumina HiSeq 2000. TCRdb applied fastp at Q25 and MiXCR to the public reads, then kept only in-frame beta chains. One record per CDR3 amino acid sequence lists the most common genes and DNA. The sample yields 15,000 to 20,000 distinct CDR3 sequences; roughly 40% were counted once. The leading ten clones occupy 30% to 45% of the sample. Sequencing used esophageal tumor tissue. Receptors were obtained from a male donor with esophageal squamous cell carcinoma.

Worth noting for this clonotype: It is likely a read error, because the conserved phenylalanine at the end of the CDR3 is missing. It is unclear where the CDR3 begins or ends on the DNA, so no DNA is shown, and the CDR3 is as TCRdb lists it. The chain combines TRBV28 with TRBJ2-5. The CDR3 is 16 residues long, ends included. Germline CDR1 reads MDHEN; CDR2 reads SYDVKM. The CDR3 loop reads CASRFPTPHYGYTFGS.

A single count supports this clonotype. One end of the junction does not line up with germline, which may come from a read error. The CDR3 region is CASSDTRGARDF. DNA of the CDR3: TGTGCCAGCAGTGATACGCGGGGGGCGAGGGACTTC. The gene calls are TRBV6-1 and TRBJ2-3, with 8 bases matching TRBD2. Germline V CDR1 and CDR2: MNHNS, SASEGT. The CDR3 runs to 12 residues.

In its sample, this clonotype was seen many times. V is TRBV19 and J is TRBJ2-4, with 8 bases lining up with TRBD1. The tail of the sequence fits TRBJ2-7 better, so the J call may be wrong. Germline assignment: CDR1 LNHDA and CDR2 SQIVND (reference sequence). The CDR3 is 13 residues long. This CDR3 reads CASRGQVWTEQYF. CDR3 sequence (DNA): TGTGCCAGTAGGGGACAGGTCTGGACCGAGCAGTACTTC.

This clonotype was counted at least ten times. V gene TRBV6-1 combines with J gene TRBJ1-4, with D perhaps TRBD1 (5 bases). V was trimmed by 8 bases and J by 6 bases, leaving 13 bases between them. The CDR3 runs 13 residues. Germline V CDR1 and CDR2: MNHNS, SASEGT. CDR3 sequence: CASSRGEDEKLFF. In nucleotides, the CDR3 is TGTGCCAGCTCCCGGGGGGAAGATGAAAAACTGTTTTTT.

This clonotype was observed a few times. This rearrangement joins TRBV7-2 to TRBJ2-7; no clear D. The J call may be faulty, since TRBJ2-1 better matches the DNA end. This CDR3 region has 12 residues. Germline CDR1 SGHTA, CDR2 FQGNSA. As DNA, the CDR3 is TGTGCCAGCTCTCACCCATTTCATGAGCAGTTCTTC. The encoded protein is CASSHPFHEQFF.

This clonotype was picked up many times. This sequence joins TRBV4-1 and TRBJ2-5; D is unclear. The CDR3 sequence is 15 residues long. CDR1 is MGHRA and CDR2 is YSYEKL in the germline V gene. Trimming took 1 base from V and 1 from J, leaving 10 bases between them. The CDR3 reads CASSQVSGPQETQYF. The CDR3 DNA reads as TGCGCCAGCAGCCAAGTGTCCGGGCCCCAAGAGACCCAGTACTTC.

The CDR3 region is CASSEFVRAGNEQFF. CDR3 sequence (DNA): TGTGCCAGCAGTGAATTTGTCAGGGCCGGCAATGAGCAGTTCTTC. This sequence joins TRBV6-1 and TRBJ2-5, with D possibly being TRBD1 (5 bases). The J call may be faulty, since TRBJ2-1 better matches the DNA end. The CDR3 covers 15 residues. The V gene's germline CDR1 is MNHNS and CDR2 SASEGT.

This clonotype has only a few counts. DNA for the CDR3: TGTGCCAGCAGCTTAGCGGGACAGGGCAGATCGGATACGCAGTATTTT. This codes for CASSLAGQGRSDTQYF. The chain carries TRBV7-2 and TRBJ2-3; 9 nucleotides line up with TRBD1. From germline, CDR1 is SGHTA and CDR2 FQGNSA. The ends lost 0 bases at V and 6 bases at J; junction bases unmatched: 7. This CDR3 has 16 residues.

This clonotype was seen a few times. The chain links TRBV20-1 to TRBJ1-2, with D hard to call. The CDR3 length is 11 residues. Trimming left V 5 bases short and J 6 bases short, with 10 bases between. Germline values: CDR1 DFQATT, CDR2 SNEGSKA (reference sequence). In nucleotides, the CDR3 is TGCAGTGCTCTGGACCCCAATGGCTACACCTTC. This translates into CSALDPNGYTF.

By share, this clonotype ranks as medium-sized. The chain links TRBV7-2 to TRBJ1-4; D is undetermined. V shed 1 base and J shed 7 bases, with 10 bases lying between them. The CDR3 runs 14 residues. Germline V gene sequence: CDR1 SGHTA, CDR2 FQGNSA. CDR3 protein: CASSLGASGEKLFF. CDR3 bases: TGTGCCAGCAGCTTAGGGGCGTCTGGTGAAAAACTGTTTTTT. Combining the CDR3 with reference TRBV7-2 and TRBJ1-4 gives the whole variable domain GAGVSQSPSNKVTEKGKDVELRCDPISGHTALYWYRQSLGQGLEFLIYFQGNSAPDKSGLPSDRFSAERTGGSVSTLTIQRTQQEDSAVYLCASSLGASGEKLFFGSGTQLSVL.

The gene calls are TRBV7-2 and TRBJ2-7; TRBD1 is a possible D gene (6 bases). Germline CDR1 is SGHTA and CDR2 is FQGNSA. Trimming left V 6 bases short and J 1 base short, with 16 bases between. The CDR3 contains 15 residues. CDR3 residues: CASRPGRGLSYEQYF. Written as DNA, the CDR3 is TGTGCCAGCAGGCCCGGCAGGGGCCTTTCCTACGAGCAGTACTTC.

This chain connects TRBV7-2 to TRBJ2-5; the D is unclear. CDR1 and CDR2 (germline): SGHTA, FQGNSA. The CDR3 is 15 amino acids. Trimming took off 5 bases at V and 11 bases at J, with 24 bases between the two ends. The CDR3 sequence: CASSPSQSLYNEQYF. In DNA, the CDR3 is TGTGCCAGCAGCCCGAGTCAGTCACTCTACAATGAGCAGTACTTC. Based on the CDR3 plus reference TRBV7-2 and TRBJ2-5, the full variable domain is GAGVSQSPSNKVTEKGKDVELRCDPISGHTALYWYRQSLGQGLEFLIYFQGNSAPDKSGLPSDRFSAERTGGSVSTLTIQRTQQEDSAVYLCASSPSQSLYNEQYFGPGTRLLVL.

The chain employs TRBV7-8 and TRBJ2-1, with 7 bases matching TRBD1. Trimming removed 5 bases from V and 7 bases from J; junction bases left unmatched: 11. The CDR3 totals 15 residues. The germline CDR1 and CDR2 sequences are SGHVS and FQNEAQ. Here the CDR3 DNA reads TGTGCCAGCAGCCCGTGGACAGGAAGGGGAAATGAGCAGTTCTTC. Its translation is CASSPWTGRGNEQFF.

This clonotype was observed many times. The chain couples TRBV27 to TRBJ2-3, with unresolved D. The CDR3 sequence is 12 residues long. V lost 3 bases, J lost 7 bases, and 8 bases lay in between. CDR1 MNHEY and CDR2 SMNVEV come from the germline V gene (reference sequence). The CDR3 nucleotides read TGTGCCAGCAGTTTTCTATCTCATACGCAGTATTTT. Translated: CASSFLSHTQYF.

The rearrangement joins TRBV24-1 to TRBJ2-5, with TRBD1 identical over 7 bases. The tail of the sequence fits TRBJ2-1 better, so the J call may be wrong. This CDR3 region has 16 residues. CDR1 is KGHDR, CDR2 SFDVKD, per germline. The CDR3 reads CATSDPSGTARNEQFF. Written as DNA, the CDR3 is TGTGCCACCAGTGACCCGTCCGGGACAGCTCGAAATGAGCAGTTCTTC.

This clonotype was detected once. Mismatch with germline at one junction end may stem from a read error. Here the CDR3 DNA reads TGTGCTAGCAGCCCCCTACAGGGCGGGGGATCGGGTGAGCAGTTCTTC. As protein: CASSPLQGGGSGEQFF. V is TRBV7-9 and J is TRBJ2-4; weak D call: TRBD2 (7 bases). The J call is uncertain, as TRBJ2-1 better fits the DNA end. There are 16 residues in the CDR3. Germline CDR1 is SEHNR and CDR2 is FQNEAQ (reference sequence).

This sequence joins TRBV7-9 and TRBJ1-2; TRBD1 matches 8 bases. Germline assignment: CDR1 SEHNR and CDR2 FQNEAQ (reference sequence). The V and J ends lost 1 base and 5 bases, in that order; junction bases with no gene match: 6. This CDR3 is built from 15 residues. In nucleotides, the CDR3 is TGTGCCAGCAGCTTAGGACAGGGGCGCGAGTATGGCTACACCTTC. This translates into CASSLGQGREYGYTF.

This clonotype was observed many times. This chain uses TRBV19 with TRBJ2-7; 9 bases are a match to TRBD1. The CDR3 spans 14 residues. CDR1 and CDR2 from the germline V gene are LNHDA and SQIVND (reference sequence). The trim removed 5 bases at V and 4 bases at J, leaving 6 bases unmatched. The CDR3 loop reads CASSPPGQGYEQYF. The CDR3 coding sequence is TGTGCCAGTAGTCCACCGGGACAGGGTTACGAGCAGTACTTC.

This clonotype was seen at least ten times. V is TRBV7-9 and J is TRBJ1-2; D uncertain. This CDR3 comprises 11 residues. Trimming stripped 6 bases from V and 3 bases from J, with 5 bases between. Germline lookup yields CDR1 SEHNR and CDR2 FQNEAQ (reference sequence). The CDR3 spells CASRRDYGYTF. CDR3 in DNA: TGTGCCAGCAGGCGCGACTATGGCTACACCTTC. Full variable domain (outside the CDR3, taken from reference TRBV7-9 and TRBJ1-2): DTGVSQNPRHKITKRGQNVTFRCDPISEHNRLYWYRQTLGQGPEFLTYFQNEAQLEKSRLLSDRFSAERPKGSFSTLEIQRTEQGDSAMYLCASRRDYGYTFGSGTRLTVV.